This paragraph covers one TCR beta chain sequence. The data were obtained in a study of blood T cell repertoires in COVID-19. Study in general: COVID-19 samples collected from the United States, Italy and Spain covered acute and convalescent phases. The cDNA or gDNA used as material had been derived from T cells, B-cell-depleted T cells, or PBMCs.

The data were produced by immunoSEQ multiplex PCR, yet TCRdb's version contains in-frame clones alone and is incomplete. Of approximately 250,000 clones in the sample, around 88% are singletons; the top ten hold about 4%. Researchers sorted participants into cohorts using their self-reported clinical history. Among Cohort 3 donors, those recovered had two negative PCRs, clearance, or symptom resolution. CDR1 and CDR2 from the germline V gene are LNHDA and SQIVND (reference sequence). Germline trimming cut 5 bases from V and 5 bases from J; bases unmatched to any gene: 14. The CDR3 is 16 residues long.

The chain carries TRBV19 and TRBJ1-1, with TRBD1 identical over 7 bases. The source of this sequence is a woman aged 25 to 39 who had recovered from COVID-19. The sequencing sample was made of PBMCs or T cells enriched from blood (not recorded which). The CDR3 here is CASSSFTGAGLTEAFF. The CDR3 DNA follows: TGTGCCAGTAGTTCATTTACAGGGGCCGGGTTGACTGAAGCTTTCTTT.